This T cell receptor (beta chain) came from a study of shared clonotypes between healthy human individuals. Trimming took 3 bases from V and 2 from J; bases not matched to a gene: 3. Germline V gives CDR1 KGHSH, CDR2 LQKENI. This CDR3 has 14 residues. The assay was immunoSEQ multiplex PCR, and TCRdb's table has in-frame clones only and misses some. The data hold around 980,000 clones, with about 84% observed a single time. On this clone: This same CDR3 is encoded by further DNA sequences in the sample.

Splitting the CD4+ cells yielded a CD45RA+ naive subset and a CD45RA-negative memory subset. The source is a man between 18 and 29 years old in good health. Some clones in this sample may be carry-over from other donors' samples. The genes are TRBV18 and TRBJ1-2, with 7 bases fitting TRBD1. What was sequenced was memory CD4+ T cells from PBMCs. The subset was: CD45RA-negative fraction. The CDR3 DNA sequence: TGTGCCAGCTCACCGGGACAGCGAAACTATGGCTACACCTTC. This encodes CASSPGQRNYGYTF.